The 10 T cell receptor beta chains listed next were all sequenced from one sample in a study of OX40 agonist ivuxolimab in advanced cancers. Here immunoSEQ multiplex PCR was the method, and the copy in TCRdb shows in-frame clones only, minus some. Of about 83,000 clones in the sample, 70% to 85% were seen once. The input for sequencing was CD4+ or CD8+ T cells sorted from blood, taken in a trial of the OX40 agonist ivuxolimab. Receptors originate from an adult with an advanced solid tumor such as melanoma, head and neck, liver or kidney cancer.

The chain has TRBV5-5 and TRBJ2-1; D is unclear. The germline V and J ends were trimmed by 8 bases and 0 bases, with 12 bases remaining between them. Per germline, CDR1 SGHKS and CDR2 YYEKEE (reference sequence). The CDR3 extends over 14 amino acids. This CDR3 is CASRALSSYNEQFF. The CDR3 DNA reads as TGTGCCAGTCGCGCCTTGAGCTCCTACAATGAGCAGTTCTTC.

V gene TRBV5-1 combines with J gene TRBJ2-6, with a tentative D call TRBD1 (5 bases). Germline lookup yields CDR1 SGHRS and CDR2 YFSETQ. The CDR3 runs to 17 residues. Trimming removed 2 bases from V and 0 bases from J, with 12 bases in between. CDR3 region: CASSLETVISGANVLTF. The CDR3 DNA reads as TGCGCCAGCAGCTTAGAGACAGTAATCTCTGGGGCCAACGTCCTGACTTTC.

This chain connects TRBV11-2 to TRBJ2-3; D gene uncertain. Germline assignment: CDR1 SGHAT and CDR2 FQNNGV. Trimming shortened V by 0 bases and J by 7 bases, and 5 bases separated the two germline ends. This CDR3 contains 12 residues. The CDR3 DNA reads as TGTGCCAGCAGCTTAGATCGGCATACGCAGTATTTT. Its translation: CASSLDRHTQYF.

The chain is built from TRBV11-2 and TRBJ1-4; D unclear. Germline V gene lookup returns CDR1 SGHAT and CDR2 FQNNGV. V gave up 4 bases and J gave up 8 bases, with 23 bases separating them. This CDR3 is built from 17 residues. The CDR3 sequence: CASSSKINAPGKEKLFF. The CDR3 DNA reads as TGTGCCAGCAGCTCAAAAATAAACGCCCCGGGGAAAGAAAAACTGTTTTTT.

This chain uses TRBV5-1 with TRBJ1-1; maybe TRBD1 (5 bases). The CDR3 extends over 14 amino acids. Germline-derived CDR1 and CDR2 are SGHRS and YFSETQ. With 0 bases removed from V and 7 bases from J, the gap between germline ends came to 13 bases. Here the CDR3 reads CASSLGPDRGEAFF. The CDR3 DNA is TGCGCCAGCAGCTTGGGCCCTGACAGAGGTGAAGCTTTCTTT.

The chain uses TRBV5-1 and TRBJ1-1, with no clear D. Germline-derived CDR1 and CDR2 are SGHRS and YFSETQ. With 0 bases removed from V and 5 bases from J, the gap between germline ends came to 14 bases. The CDR3 has 15 amino acids. The CDR3 DNA sequence: TGCGCCAGCAGCTTGGACTTGGGATTGGGAACTGAAGCTTTCTTT. Translation gives CASSLDLGLGTEAFF.

This clone was observed once. The rearrangement links TRBV27 to TRBJ2-3, with D possibly matching TRBD1 (5 bases). The V gene lost 2 bases and the J gene lost 6 bases, with 18 bases spanning the gap. Germline V gives CDR1 MNHEY, CDR2 SMNVEV (reference sequence). There are 16 residues in the CDR3. The CDR3 sequence: CASSLIRPGPHDTQYF. For the CDR3, the DNA is TGTGCCAGCAGTTTAATTAGGCCAGGGCCCCATGATACGCAGTATTTT.

The chain links TRBV18 to TRBJ2-2; tentative D call: TRBD1 (5 bases). V lost 3 bases to trimming and J lost 6 bases, with 23 bases between them. This CDR3 spans 18 amino acids. Germline V gene lookup returns CDR1 KGHSH and CDR2 LQKENI. CDR3 coding DNA: TGTGCCAGCTCACCTCTCTTCCAGGGTCATCCCAATTCCGGGGAGCTGTTTTTT. Protein product: CASSPLFQGHPNSGELFF.

V gene TRBV7-3 combines with J gene TRBJ2-2, with D possibly being TRBD1 or TRBD2 (7 bases each). Germline CDR1 and CDR2: SGHTA and FQGTGA. The CDR3 is 14 residues long. V was trimmed by 5 bases and J by 6 bases, leaving 13 bases between them. CDR3 in DNA: TGTGCCAGCAGCCCAGGGGGGGTTCCCGGGGAGCTGTTTTTT. It codes for CASSPGGVPGELFF.

At least ten counts were recorded for this clone. The V and J genes are TRBV11-3 and TRBJ2-3; 11 positions agree with TRBD2. The CDR3 has 16 residues. The V gene end was trimmed by 1 base and the J gene end by 2 bases; junction bases not matched to a gene: 2. Germline CDR1 is SGHNT and CDR2 is YENEEA. The CDR3 here is CASSLGLAGNTDTQYF. CDR3 sequence (DNA): TGTGCCAGCAGCTTAGGACTAGCGGGGAACACAGATACGCAGTATTTT.